This T cell receptor (beta chain) appears in the sequencing data of a study of T cell changes during pregnancy in multiple sclerosis. Profiling relied on immunoSEQ multiplex PCR, and the TCRdb table lists in-frame clones only, not all of them. In the table there are around 100,000 clones, roughly 90% of which are singletons. The CDR3 is 15 amino acids. Germline V CDR1 and CDR2: MGHDK, SYGVNS. The V and J ends lost 7 bases and 3 bases, in that order; junction bases with no gene match: 11. The specimen comprised peripheral blood, sampled after pregnancy. This clonotype originated in a female donor with multiple sclerosis, enrolled in a pregnancy study. The rearrangement joins TRBV25-1 to TRBJ1-1; 7 positions match TRBD1. CDR3 loop: CASKRPGGWDTEAFF. The CDR3 DNA is TGTGCCAGCAAAAGGCCAGGGGGGTGGGACACTGAAGCTTTCTTT.